This T cell receptor beta chain was captured by sequencing in a study of CD8 T cells in Susac syndrome (dated by TCRdb to between 2018 and 2021). About the full investigation: The study used repertoire sequencing to test whether antigen drove CD8+ T cell activation and differentiation in Susac syndrome. The clonality of the CD8+ T cell repertoire was compared across 12 healthy donors, roughly 14 Susac syndrome patients and fewer than 16 multiple sclerosis patients. What the research found in general, with its limitations: The study acknowledged that relatively few individuals were included in the TCR sequencing and HLA analysis.

RNA was extracted using the RNeasy kit, and roughly 0.45 to 1 ug of the RNA was reverse transcribed with random hexamers. The immunoSEQ multiplex PCR assay, covering 54 Vbeta and 13 Jbeta segments, was used to amplify TCR beta CDR3 regions. To correct PCR amplification bias, a synthetic template baseline was used for both primer optimization and computational correction. The original pipeline was this. Reads were annotated to V, D and J genes per IMGT and analyzed with immunoSEQ Analyzer, keeping only productive sequences. Clonality was calculated as one minus the Shannon entropy normalized by log2 of the number of productive unique sequences. For each patient and control, public and private clones were evaluated among the 100 most prevalent clones. Clones were defined as Susac-specific when absent from the healthy and MS cohorts, from over 950 published viral clones and from other ImmuneACCESS disease sequences. The public reads were quality trimmed at Q25 with fastp and then assembled into clones with MiXCR by TCRdb, keeping productive beta chains. A single entry per CDR3 protein holds the most common genes and DNA from its merged rows. The V and J calls and clone size come from TCRdb's table, not from the authors' own analysis. The sample includes over 350,000 distinct CDR3 sequences, with approximately 89% observed a single time. The ten largest clonotypes hold roughly 0.11% of the sample.

In regard to this clonotype: What this receptor recognizes is not known. No much larger clone exists at a distance of one base, and base qualities are not known.

Peripheral blood CD8+ and CD4+ T cells from healthy donors, Susac syndrome patients and multiple sclerosis patients were profiled by high-throughput TCR beta sequencing. Multiple sclerosis controls were treatment-naive patients with stable or active relapsing-remitting disease fulfilling revised McDonald criteria. Bulk CD8+ and CD4+ T cells were purified by magnetic negative isolation, while CD8+ TEMRA cells were enriched using FACS. Blood was collected in EDTA tubes and processed within 24 hours, with PBMCs isolated through density gradient centrifugation. PBMCs intended for TCR sequencing were cryopreserved in liquid nitrogen and were subsequently thawed in a 37 degrees C water bath. A purity of at least 90% was achieved for sorted or isolated CD4+, CD8+ and CD8+ TEMRA cells. This clonotype originated in a human donor with multiple sclerosis. What was sequenced was CD8+ T cells from PBMCs.

The CDR3 protein: CASSQPGQGQSEQYF. The sequenced DNA: TGTGCCAGCAGCCAGCCGGGACAGGGACAGAGCGAGCAGTACTTC. This chain joins TRBV3-1 to TRBJ2-7; 9 of the junction bases match TRBD1. The CDR3 starts with the cysteine, ends with the phenylalanine, and has 15 residues. This entry keeps only the CDR3 DNA: 45 bases, framed from base 1. CDR1 and CDR2 were assigned from the germline V gene (reference sequence) as LGHDT and YNNKEL. Trimmed from V: 3 bases; trimmed from J: 6 bases; junction bases lacking a gene match: 9.